This T cell receptor beta chain was found in a study of blood T cell repertoires in COVID-19. Study-wide background: Samples representing acute and convalescent COVID-19 were sourced from the United States, Italy and Spain. Nucleic acid was either cDNA or gDNA, and it came from T cells, B-cell-depleted T cells, or PBMCs.

Some clones are missing from TCRdb's copy, which holds only in-frame ones; the method was immunoSEQ multiplex PCR. The sample lists roughly 150,000 clones; 85% were seen once. This CDR3 is built from 12 residues. Trimming shortened V by 4 bases and J by 5 bases, and 8 bases separated the two germline ends. Germline V CDR1 and CDR2: ENHRY, SYGVKD. The V and J genes are TRBV10-3 and TRBJ2-5, with a possible D match to TRBD2 (5 bases). The sequence came from a woman aged 80 or over with COVID-19, enrolled during active disease. Sequencing used peripheral blood. CDR3 DNA sequence: TGTGCCATCAGTGTAAGAGGGGAGACCCAGTACTTC. It codes for CAISVRGETQYF.